The 26 T cell receptor beta chains below were found in one sample sequenced in a study of blood T cell repertoires in COVID-19. Repertoires were generated with immunoSEQ multiplex PCR, while TCRdb's copy carries only in-frame clones and drops some. Among 73,000 or so clones listed, around 70% were seen once. The sequenced material came from peripheral blood. Receptors originate from a man aged 55 to 70 with acute or convalescent COVID-19.

The J gene is TRBJ2-5, the V gene TRBV5-1; TRBD2 agrees at 8 bases. Germline-derived CDR1 and CDR2 are SGHRS and YFSETQ. The trim removed 3 bases at V and 4 bases at J, leaving 8 bases unmatched. The CDR3 is made up of 15 amino acids. The CDR3 DNA reads as TGCGCCAGCAGCTCCTCGGGACTAGGCTCAGAGACCCAGTACTTC. Amino acids: CASSSSGLGSETQYF.

This chain uses TRBV11-2 with TRBJ1-2, with 7 bases lining up with TRBD1. Trimming at V came to 4 bases and at J to 1 base, leaving 3 bases not matched to a gene. Germline assignment: CDR1 SGHAT and CDR2 FQNNGV. The CDR3 is made up of 14 amino acids. CDR3 sequence reads: CASSYGQVNYGYTF. Here the CDR3 DNA reads TGTGCCAGCAGCTACGGACAGGTTAACTATGGCTACACCTTC.

J is TRBJ2-2 and V is TRBV24-1; D not certain. Trimming cost V 4 bases and J 4 bases, with 6 bases left between them. Germline V gene data show CDR1 as KGHDR and CDR2 as SFDVKD. This CDR3 has 13 residues. The CDR3: CATSDPSTGELFF. The CDR3 DNA reads as TGTGCCACCAGTGACCCGTCCACCGGGGAGCTGTTTTTT.

This sequence joins TRBV5-1 and TRBJ1-6; D gene uncertain. CDR3 length: 15 residues. V lost 7 bases and J 6 bases, leaving 17 bases between the germline ends. Germline V gene lookup returns CDR1 SGHRS and CDR2 YFSETQ. CDR3 nucleotides: TGCGCCAGCTCGCGGGCCCCCCGGGGTAATTCACCCCTCCACTTT. It translates to CASSRAPRGNSPLHF.

CDR3 protein: CASSQETRRGGMNTEAFF. The CDR3 nucleotides are TGCGCCAGCAGCCAAGAGACACGAAGGGGCGGAATGAACACTGAAGCTTTCTTT. V gene TRBV4-1 combines with J gene TRBJ1-1, with D perhaps TRBD1 (5 bases). In germline, CDR1 is MGHRA, CDR2 YSYEKL. Trimming took off 0 bases at V and 0 bases at J, with 17 bases between the two ends. The CDR3 runs to 18 residues.

The genes are TRBV6-1 and TRBJ1-5; D perhaps matches TRBD1 (6 bases). Germline lookup yields CDR1 MNHNS and CDR2 SASEGT. V lost 5 bases and J lost 4, with 15 bases in between. CDR3 length: 15 amino acids. The CDR3: CASSQQGASNQPQHF. The CDR3 DNA is TGTGCCAGCAGTCAACAGGGTGCTAGTAATCAGCCCCAGCATTTT.

The rearrangement links TRBV7-6 to TRBJ1-1; 7 bases line up with TRBD1. CDR1 SGHVS and CDR2 FNYEAQ come from the germline V gene. This CDR3 region has 13 residues. Unmatched junction bases numbered 11, after V lost 5 bases and J lost 11 bases. CDR3 region: CASSLEGGAYAFF. CDR3 DNA sequence: TGTGCCAGCAGCCTAGAAGGGGGCGCGTACGCTTTCTTT. Full variable domain (outside the CDR3, taken from reference TRBV7-6 and TRBJ1-1): GAGVSQSPRYKVTKRGQDVALRCDPISGHVSLYWYRQALGQGPEFLTYFNYEAQQDKSGLPNDRFSAERPEGSISTLTIQRTEQRDSAMYRCASSLEGGAYAFFGQGTRLTVV.

This clone was picked up a small number of times. The chain combines TRBV5-1 with TRBJ1-6; D is unclear. The V gene lost 1 base and the J gene lost 7 bases, with 9 bases spanning the gap. The CDR3 is 14 residues long. The V gene's germline CDR1 is SGHRS and CDR2 YFSETQ. CDR3: CASSLNEGNSPLHF. CDR3 in DNA: TGCGCCAGCAGCTTGAATGAGGGCAATTCACCCCTCCACTTT.

The chain links TRBV24-1 to TRBJ2-3; D call uncertain. The CDR3 sequence is 14 residues long. Trimming removed 3 bases from V and 0 bases from J, with 6 bases in between. Germline assignment: CDR1 KGHDR and CDR2 SFDVKD. The CDR3 sequence: CATSDGVSTDTQYF. The CDR3 DNA reads as TGTGCCACCAGTGATGGAGTAAGCACAGATACGCAGTATTTT.

The chain combines TRBV6-1 with TRBJ1-1, with D maybe TRBD1 (5 bases). The CDR3 sequence is 16 residues long. V was cut by 2 bases and J by 2 bases, with 15 bases left in between. From germline, CDR1 is MNHNS and CDR2 SASEGT. The CDR3 is CASSESPGWGNTEAFF. The CDR3 nucleotides read TGTGCCAGCAGTGAATCCCCAGGGTGGGGTAACACTGAAGCTTTCTTT.

The genes are TRBV29-1 and TRBJ1-2; the D is unclear. Trimming took off 7 bases at V and 6 bases at J, with 12 bases between the two ends. The CDR3 is made up of 11 amino acids. CDR1 SQVTM and CDR2 ANQGSEA come from the germline V gene. As DNA, the CDR3 is TGCAGCGGGAGGGTTGGAGATGGCTACACCTTC. Amino acids: CSGRVGDGYTF.

The rearrangement links TRBV5-8 to TRBJ1-4; D ambiguous. The V end lost 6 bases, the J end lost 6 bases, and 18 bases lay between the germline ends. The CDR3 spans 15 residues. CDR1 and CDR2 (germline): SGHTS, YDEGEE. Written as DNA, the CDR3 is TGTGCCAGCACCTCCAGGAGGGTTTCGGATGAAAAACTGTTTTTT. Its translation: CASTSRRVSDEKLFF.

J is TRBJ2-6 and V is TRBV27, with a tentative D call TRBD2 (5 bases). The CDR3 runs 17 residues. V lost 3 bases, J lost 1 base, and 13 bases lay in between. Germline V CDR1 and CDR2: MNHEY, SMNVEV (reference sequence). The CDR3, as DNA: TGTGCCAGCAGTTTTGGGCCCGGGGTGTCTGGGGCCAACGTCCTGACTTTC. Translating gives CASSFGPGVSGANVLTF.

This chain joins TRBV4-1 and TRBJ1-3; D is possibly TRBD1 (5 bases). With 4 bases removed from V and 0 bases from J, the gap between germline ends came to 10 bases. Per germline, CDR1 MGHRA and CDR2 YSYEKL. The CDR3 extends over 15 amino acids. The DNA of the CDR3 is TGCGCCAGCAGCCCCTACAGGAGCTCTGGAAACACCATATATTTT. Translation: CASSPYRSSGNTIYF.

The V gene is TRBV19, the J gene TRBJ1-2; D not resolved. This CDR3 region has 14 residues. In germline, CDR1 is LNHDA, CDR2 SQIVND (reference sequence). Trimming cost V 7 bases and J 5 bases, with 17 bases left between them. The chain's CDR3 is CASTPMGTLYGYTF. Written as DNA, the CDR3 is TGTGCCAGTACCCCAATGGGCACCCTTTATGGCTACACCTTC.

The J gene is TRBJ1-1, the V gene TRBV7-3, with a tentative D call TRBD1 (5 bases). V lost 1 base and J 1 base, leaving 10 bases between the germline ends. This CDR3 region has 15 residues. Germline CDR1 and CDR2: SGHTA and FQGTGA. The CDR3, as DNA: TGTGCCAGCAGCTTAATGGTCGGGGGGAACACTGAAGCTTTCTTT. Protein: CASSLMVGGNTEAFF.

In DNA, the CDR3 is TGTGCCAGCAGTTTTAACAGGGACCAGCCCCAGCATTTT. It codes for CASSFNRDQPQHF. This rearrangement joins TRBV6-4 to TRBJ1-5, with a possible D match to TRBD1 (6 bases). The CDR3 has 13 amino acids. CDR1 and CDR2 (germline): MRHNA, SNTAGT. V dropped 5 bases and J dropped 7 bases, with 12 bases sitting between them.

The chain has TRBV6-1 and TRBJ2-2; 8 positions match TRBD1. CDR1 is MNHNS, CDR2 SASEGT, per germline. Trimming removed 3 bases from V and 0 bases from J; junction bases left unmatched: 3. The CDR3 has 16 amino acids. CDR3 nucleotides: TGTGCCAGCAGTGAGGGACAGGAGTCGAACACCGGGGAGCTGTTTTTT. This codes for CASSEGQESNTGELFF.

The V and J genes are TRBV6-6 and TRBJ2-2, with 7 bases identical to TRBD2. The CDR3 contains 15 residues. Per germline, CDR1 MNHNY and CDR2 SVGAGI (reference sequence). J was trimmed by 1 base and V by 5 bases; bases with no gene match: 4. The CDR3 DNA reads TGTGCCAGCAGTGGGCTAGCGGAGAACACCGGGGAGCTGTTTTTT. Its translation: CASSGLAENTGELFF.

In DNA form, the CDR3 reads TGCGCCAGCAGCCTTAATAGCGGGGGGCAGAACACCGGGGAGCTGTTTTTT. This codes for CASSLNSGGQNTGELFF. The chain joins TRBV5-1 to TRBJ2-2; 10 positions match TRBD2. Losses at the gene ends were 4 bases for V and 1 base for J; bases not matched to a gene: 7. CDR3 length: 17 amino acids. Per germline, CDR1 SGHRS and CDR2 YFSETQ.

The chain joins TRBV2 to TRBJ1-5, with 9 positions matching TRBD1. The CDR3 has 16 amino acids. V was pared by 8 bases and J by 3 bases, with 11 bases of the junction left unmatched. Per germline, CDR1 SNHLY and CDR2 FYNNEI. Here the CDR3 DNA reads TGTGCCAGCCAGGCGGGGGGACAGGGCTTCAATCAGCCCCAGCATTTT. Its translation: CASQAGGQGFNQPQHF.

J is TRBJ2-3 and V is TRBV7-6, with 8 positions matching TRBD2. The CDR3 is made up of 16 amino acids. The germline V gene encodes CDR1 SGHVS and CDR2 FNYEAQ. The trim removed 1 base at V and 1 base at J, leaving 4 bases unmatched. CDR3 sequence reads: CASSLGLSGGTDTQYF. CDR3 in DNA: TGTGCCAGCAGCTTAGGTCTTAGCGGGGGCACAGATACGCAGTATTTT.

The V and J genes are TRBV5-3 and TRBJ2-7; possibly TRBD1 for D (7 bases). TRBV5-3 is noted as an ORF with a role that remains uncertain. V was shortened by 5 bases and J by 5 bases, with 14 bases between the two germline ends. The CDR3 has 13 amino acids. For the CDR3, the DNA is TGTGCCAGAAGGGCCAGGGGGGAAAACGAGCAGTACGTC. Encoded protein: CARRARGENEQYV.

The chain is built from TRBV4-2 and TRBJ2-3, with D maybe TRBD2 (6 bases). There are 15 residues in the CDR3. Germline CDR1 and CDR2: LGHNA and YNFKEQ. V dropped 5 bases and J dropped 2 bases, with 14 bases sitting between them. CDR3 residues: CASSKNSGFTDTQYF. The CDR3 nucleotides read TGTGCCAGCAGCAAAAATAGCGGATTCACAGATACGCAGTATTTT.

The genes are TRBV6-5 and TRBJ1-1; D ambiguous. Germline V gives CDR1 MNHEY, CDR2 SVGAGI. The CDR3 sequence is 14 residues long. Trimming took off 5 bases at V and 4 bases at J, with 14 bases between the two ends. The CDR3: CASSLDVEGTEAFF. DNA of the CDR3: TGTGCCAGCAGTCTGGACGTAGAGGGCACTGAAGCTTTCTTT.

The V gene is TRBV5-6, the J gene TRBJ1-1; D call uncertain. Trimming left V 0 bases short and J 3 bases short, with 15 bases between. Germline values: CDR1 SGHDT, CDR2 YYEEEE. The CDR3 contains 16 residues. CDR3 in DNA: TGTGCCAGCAGCTTGGATCTGGGCCATACCCACACTGAAGCTTTCTTT. This sequence encodes CASSLDLGHTHTEAFF.